The 28 T cell receptor beta chains given below trace back to one sample, sequenced in a study of blood T cell repertoires in COVID-19 (dated by TCRdb to 2018 to 2021). The protocol used for the library was the immunoSEQ multiplex PCR assay. Sourced from immuneACCESS, this table was stored by TCRdb with only in-frame sequences that have V and J called. A share of the clones is absent; for the studies checked, an unresolved V gene accounts for under half, and the remainder has no known explanation. Here the sample has about 100,000 clones; more than 85% occur a single time. The ten largest clonotypes hold around 6% of the sample. The sequenced sample was peripheral blood. The source of these receptors is a human donor in a cohort sampled during active COVID-19.

The V gene is TRBV6-5, the J gene TRBJ2-7; TRBD1 might be the D (5 bases). Germline assignment: CDR1 MNHEY and CDR2 SVGAGI. The CDR3 has 15 residues. V lost 2 bases and J 6 bases, leaving 17 bases between the germline ends. CDR3 loop: CASSYTRRVVREQYF. CDR3 DNA sequence: TGTGCCAGCAGTTACACCCGCAGGGTCGTCCGCGAGCAGTACTTC.

The chain joins TRBV5-6 to TRBJ2-7, with 12 positions matching TRBD1. Per the germline V gene, CDR1 is SGHDT and CDR2 is YYEEEE. V shed 0 bases, J shed 9 bases, and the junction held 7 bases outside the gene matches. This CDR3 has 15 residues. CDR3: CASSLAGTGGARQYF. The CDR3 DNA is TGTGCCAGCAGCTTGGCAGGGACAGGGGGCGCGAGGCAGTACTTC.

V and J are TRBV13 and TRBJ2-1, with D perhaps matching TRBD1 (5 bases). Trimming took 7 bases from V and 4 from J, leaving 20 bases between them. The CDR3 spans 16 residues. Per germline, CDR1 PRHDT and CDR2 FYEKMQ (reference sequence). The CDR3 bases are TGTGCCAGCAACCTGAAGGGGCGCGGAATTTACAATGAGCAGTTCTTC. Protein sequence: CASNLKGRGIYNEQFF.

The chain joins TRBV19 to TRBJ2-7; D is possibly TRBD1 (6 bases). The CDR3 extends over 15 amino acids. V was clipped by 1 base and J by 2 bases, with 12 bases between them. Germline V gene sequence: CDR1 LNHDA, CDR2 SQIVND (reference sequence). The DNA of the CDR3 is TGTGCCAGTAGTATAGGGGGGCTTGCTACCTACGAGCAGTACTTC. The encoded protein is CASSIGGLATYEQYF. The full variable domain, rest sourced from reference TRBV19 and TRBJ2-7, is DGGITQSPKYLFRKEGQNVTLSCEQNLNHDAMYWYRQDPGQGLRLIYYSQIVNDFQKGDIAEGYSVSREKKESFPLTVTSAQKNPTAFYLCASSIGGLATYEQYFGPGTRLTVT.

This sequence joins TRBV7-3 and TRBJ1-1, with D hard to call. V gave up 7 bases and J gave up 1 base, with 10 bases separating them. This CDR3 is 13 amino acids long. Looked up from germline, CDR1 is SGHTA and CDR2 is FQGTGA. The DNA of the CDR3 is TGTGCCAGCAAGTTTGGGCAGAACACTGAAGCTTTCTTT. Residues: CASKFGQNTEAFF.

Comment on this clone: Other DNA sequences from this sample encode an identical CDR3 as well. The chain links TRBV10-2 to TRBJ1-2; TRBD1 aligns across 7 bases. V lost 4 bases, J lost 3 bases, and 2 bases stayed unmatched. The germline gives CDR1 WSHSY, CDR2 SAAADI. The CDR3 sequence is 13 residues long. The chain's CDR3 is CASSGTGDYGYTF. CDR3 sequence (DNA): TGCGCCAGCAGTGGCACAGGGGACTATGGCTACACCTTC.

The chain couples TRBV27 to TRBJ2-7, with a weak D call TRBD1 (6 bases). The CDR3 contains 15 residues. Trimming cost V 1 base and J 0 bases, with 10 bases left between them. The germline V gene encodes CDR1 MNHEY and CDR2 SMNVEV (reference sequence). CDR3 protein: CASSLLRGSSYEQYF. The CDR3 nucleotides read TGTGCCAGCAGTTTATTGAGGGGGAGCTCCTACGAGCAGTACTTC.

This clone was detected only once. V gene TRBV6-2 or TRBV6-3 combines with J gene TRBJ2-7; 11 bases are shared with TRBD1. V shed 5 bases, J shed 3 bases, and the junction held 9 bases outside the gene matches. Per germline, CDR1 MNHEY and CDR2 SVGEGT. This CDR3 contains 16 residues. The CDR3 sequence is CASSKPLGQGGYEQYF. The CDR3 bases are TGTGCCAGCAGTAAACCCCTGGGACAGGGGGGCTACGAGCAGTACTTC.

The chain has TRBV21-1 and TRBJ1-2; the D call in the table, TRBD1, was not verified against the DNA. TRBV21-1 is described as a pseudogene. This CDR3 is 16 amino acids long. CDR3 in amino acids: CASSKEGPGAGYGYTF. The CDR3 DNA reads TGTGCCAGCAGCAAAGAGGGGCCAGGGGCTGGCTATGGCTACACCTTC.

The chain recombines TRBV7-2 with TRBJ1-6, with D tentatively TRBD1 (6 bases). The CDR3 is 17 residues long. Germline V gene data show CDR1 as SGHTA and CDR2 as FQGNSA. V lost 0 bases and J lost 7, with 16 bases in between. The DNA of the CDR3 is TGTGCCAGCAGCTTAGCCCCGGTTGGGGGCACGAATTCACCCCTCCACTTT. Its translation: CASSLAPVGGTNSPLHF.

J is TRBJ1-6 and V is TRBV5-1; D unresolved. Trimming took 3 bases from V and 0 from J, leaving 10 bases between them. Germline CDR1 is SGHRS and CDR2 is YFSETQ. The CDR3 covers 16 residues. Written as DNA, the CDR3 is TGCGCCAGCAGCTGGACTGCCGTCTCCTATAATTCACCCCTCCACTTT. Translation: CASSWTAVSYNSPLHF.

This clone occurred a few times. This sequence joins TRBV12-3 or TRBV12-4 and TRBJ1-1, with a tentative D call TRBD1 (5 bases). V was trimmed by 6 bases and J by 7 bases, leaving 15 bases between them. The CDR3 sequence is 13 residues long. This chain's CDR3 is CASSSPVGGEAFF. The CDR3 nucleotides are TGTGCCAGCAGCTCGCCGGTCGGGGGTGAAGCTTTCTTT.

This clone showed up just once. V is TRBV14 and J is TRBJ1-2; weak D call: TRBD1 (5 bases). The V and J ends lost 1 base and 4 bases respectively, with 10 bases between them. There are 14 residues in the CDR3. Looked up from germline, CDR1 is SGHDN and CDR2 is FVKESK. The CDR3 bases are TGTGCCAGCAGCCAAGGGTGGGGCGGCTATGGCTACACCTTC. Translating gives CASSQGWGGYGYTF.

CDR3 sequence reads: CASSWGGGTGELFF. CDR3 DNA: TGTGCCAGCAGTTGGGGGGGTGGCACCGGGGAGCTGTTTTTT. The chain employs TRBV6-2 or TRBV6-3 and TRBJ2-2; TRBD2 agrees at 7 bases. Germline V gene sequence: CDR1 MNHEY, CDR2 SVGEGT. CDR3 length: 14 amino acids. V shed 4 bases, J shed 4 bases, and the junction held 3 bases outside the gene matches.

The chain links TRBV2 to TRBJ2-1; TRBD2 matches at 7 bases. Trimming took 9 bases from V and 5 from J; bases not matched to a gene: 10. This CDR3 comprises 14 residues. From germline, CDR1 is SNHLY and CDR2 FYNNEI. The CDR3 loop is CARARASGNNEQFF. The CDR3 nucleotides are TGTGCCAGAGCCAGGGCTAGCGGAAACAATGAGCAGTTCTTC.

The rearrangement joins TRBV9 to TRBJ2-3; D is ambiguous. V gave up 0 bases and J gave up 5 bases, with 4 bases separating them. Germline CDR1 SGDLS, CDR2 YYNGEE. The CDR3 length is 12 residues. The CDR3 coding sequence is TGTGCCAGCAGCGTAGCTAAAGATACGCAGTATTTT. Amino acids: CASSVAKDTQYF.

This chain links TRBV11-2 with TRBJ2-5; weak D call: TRBD2 (6 bases). Per the germline V gene, CDR1 is SGHAT and CDR2 is FQNNGV. V was cut by 1 base and J by 1 base, with 13 bases left in between. The CDR3 is 16 residues long. The DNA of the CDR3 is TGTGCCAGCAGCTTAGGCGATCTGCGGGGCCAAGAGACCCAGTACTTC. Translated, it gives CASSLGDLRGQETQYF.

The chain uses TRBV12-3 or TRBV12-4 and TRBJ1-6; 8 bases agree with TRBD1. The V gene end was trimmed by 6 bases and the J gene end by 7 bases; junction bases not matched to a gene: 2. The length of the CDR3 is 13 residues. This CDR3 is CASSYRGNSPLHF. CDR3 nucleotide sequence: TGTGCCAGCAGCTACAGGGGGAATTCACCCCTCCACTTT.

This chain uses TRBV5-1 with TRBJ2-2; 10 nucleotides match TRBD2. This CDR3 has 15 residues. Looked up from germline, CDR1 is SGHRS and CDR2 is YFSETQ. The V and J ends lost 4 bases and 2 bases, in that order; junction bases with no gene match: 2. CDR3 nucleotide sequence: TGCGCCAGCAGCCTAGCGGGGGTCAACACCGGGGAGCTGTTTTTT. It encodes CASSLAGVNTGELFF.

This clone was recorded a few times. The chain employs TRBV7-2 and TRBJ2-6, with 7 positions matching TRBD1. The germline V gene encodes CDR1 SGHTA and CDR2 FQGNSA. The ends lost 2 bases at V and 0 bases at J; junction bases unmatched: 1. The CDR3 has 16 residues. The CDR3 reads CASSLRGLSGANVLTF. CDR3 bases: TGTGCCAGCAGCTTAAGGGGGCTCTCTGGGGCCAACGTCCTGACTTTC.

V usage is TRBV7-6 and J usage is TRBJ1-1; D unclear. Per germline, CDR1 SGHVS and CDR2 FNYEAQ. V lost 0 bases, J lost 4 bases, and 9 bases lay in between. The CDR3 extends over 14 amino acids. This CDR3 is CASSLAGRSTEAFF. The CDR3 DNA reads TGTGCCAGCAGCTTAGCGGGGAGGTCCACTGAAGCTTTCTTT.

The genes are TRBV10-3 and TRBJ1-1; no clear D. The CDR3 is 14 amino acids. V was cut by 8 bases and J by 1 base, with 14 bases left in between. The germline gives CDR1 ENHRY, CDR2 SYGVKD. The CDR3 DNA reads TGTGCCATCGGTTCCCCTGGGCCGAACACTGAAGCTTTCTTT. Encoded protein: CAIGSPGPNTEAFF.

This clone was seen only once. The rearrangement links TRBV19 to TRBJ2-5; TRBD1 is a possible D gene (6 bases). The CDR3 spans 12 residues. V lost 10 bases and J lost 5, with 14 bases in between. The germline V gene encodes CDR1 LNHDA and CDR2 SQIVND (reference sequence). The CDR3, as DNA: TGTGCCACCCAACAGGGTTGGGAGACCCAGTACTTC. It is translated as CATQQGWETQYF.

The table lists this clone with a count of one. V gene TRBV18 combines with J gene TRBJ2-3, with D possibly matching TRBD1 (6 bases). This CDR3 is built from 17 residues. With 4 bases removed from V and 3 bases from J, the gap between germline ends came to 20 bases. The germline V gene encodes CDR1 KGHSH and CDR2 LQKENI. CDR3 in amino acids: CASSLNRESRWTDTQYF. CDR3 sequence (DNA): TGTGCCAGCTCACTGAACAGGGAATCTCGGTGGACAGATACGCAGTATTTT. The whole variable domain, filled in from reference TRBV18 and TRBJ2-3, reads NAGVMQNPRHLVRRRGQEARLRCSPMKGHSHVYWYRQLPEEGLKFMVYLQKENIIDESGMPKERFSAEFPKEGPSILRIQQVVRGDSAAYFCASSLNRESRWTDTQYFGPGTRLTVL.

This rearrangement joins TRBV7-9 to TRBJ1-2; no clear D gene. The CDR3 contains 14 residues. V lost 6 bases and J 6 bases, leaving 17 bases between the germline ends. Germline V gene sequence: CDR1 SEHNR, CDR2 FQNEAQ (reference sequence). This CDR3 reads CASRGDFLYDGYTF. The CDR3 DNA sequence: TGTGCCAGCAGGGGCGATTTCCTCTATGATGGCTACACCTTC.

The chain carries TRBV7-2 and TRBJ1-1, with D perhaps TRBD1 (6 bases). Germline loops: CDR1 SGHTA, CDR2 FQGNSA. This CDR3 comprises 14 residues. Trimming took 4 bases from V and 4 from J, leaving 13 bases between them. CDR3 nucleotide sequence: TGTGCCAGCAGCTATCCGGGACACCTCACTGAAGCTTTCTTT. Amino acid sequence: CASSYPGHLTEAFF.

This sequence joins TRBV19 and TRBJ1-1; TRBD1 agrees at 7 bases. V gave up 4 bases and J gave up 2 bases; unmatched junction bases: 4. The CDR3 has 14 amino acids. Germline V gives CDR1 LNHDA, CDR2 SQIVND (reference sequence). CDR3 protein: CASSKRQGNTEAFF. CDR3 in DNA: TGTGCCAGTAGTAAAAGACAGGGTAACACTGAAGCTTTCTTT. Looking up the rest from reference TRBV19 and TRBJ1-1 gives the full variable domain: DGGITQSPKYLFRKEGQNVTLSCEQNLNHDAMYWYRQDPGQGLRLIYYSQIVNDFQKGDIAEGYSVSREKKESFPLTVTSAQKNPTAFYLCASSKRQGNTEAFFGQGTRLTVV.

The sample holds a few counts of this clone. The chain is built from TRBV4-1 and TRBJ1-5; 7 nucleotides agree with TRBD1. V lost 2 bases and J lost 2; bases outside the gene matches: 0. CDR3 size: 14 residues. CDR1 is MGHRA, CDR2 YSYEKL, per germline. CDR3 in DNA: TGCGCCAGCAGCCAAACAGGGGGCAATCAGCCCCAGCATTTT. Protein: CASSQTGGNQPQHF.